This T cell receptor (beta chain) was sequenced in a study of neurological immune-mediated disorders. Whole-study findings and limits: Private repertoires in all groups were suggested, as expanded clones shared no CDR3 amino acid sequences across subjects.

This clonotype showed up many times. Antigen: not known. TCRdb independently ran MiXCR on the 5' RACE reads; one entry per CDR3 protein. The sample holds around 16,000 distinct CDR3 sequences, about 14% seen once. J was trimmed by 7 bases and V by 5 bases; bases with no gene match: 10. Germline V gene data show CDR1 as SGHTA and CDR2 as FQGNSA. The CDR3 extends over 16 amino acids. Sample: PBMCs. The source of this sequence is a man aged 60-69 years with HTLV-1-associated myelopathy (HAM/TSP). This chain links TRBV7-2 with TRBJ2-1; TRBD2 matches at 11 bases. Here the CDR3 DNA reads TGTGCCAGCAGCCTACTTACTAGCGGGGGCCCAAATGAGCAGTTCTTC. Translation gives CASSLLTSGGPNEQFF.